This T cell receptor beta chain was documented in a study of blood T cells in healthy people across ages. Worth noting for this clonotype: The antigen remains unidentified. A much larger clonotype is one base distant, so this may be a read error.

Healthy Caucasian individuals from Russia aged roughly 6 to 90 were enrolled as donors. Through a sample-barcoded 5' primer and a J-beta primer mix, a second PCR was run for about 6 to 11 cycles. Paired-end reads containing CDR3 totaled no fewer than 2.5 million for each sample. TCRdb redid the calling of the 5' RACE reads with MiXCR, one entry per CDR3 protein. The data contain approximately 810,000 distinct CDR3 sequences, 25% to 35% of them singletons. V was trimmed by 4 bases and J by 11 bases, leaving 23 bases between them. CDR1 is SQVTM and CDR2 is ANQGSEA in the germline V gene. This CDR3 is 14 amino acids long. Regarding the study as a whole: Roughly linearly, TCR beta diversity per million T cells fell as age increased. CMV status of donors was unknown, possibly confounding expanded clonotype changes.

The gene calls are TRBV29-1 and TRBJ2-5; D possibly matches TRBD1 or TRBD2 (5 bases each). Sequenced material: blood. The origin of this receptor is a woman of 80 years or more in good health. The CDR3 DNA is TGCAGCGTTGTGGGGGTGGGATCCTACAATGAGCAGTACTTC. It is translated as CSVVGVGSYNEQYF. The variable domain in full, with the rest retrieved from reference TRBV29-1 and TRBJ2-5, is SAVISQKPSRDICQRGTSLTIQCQVDSQVTMMFWYRQQPGQSLTLIATANQGSEATYESGFVIDKFPISRPNLTFSTLTVSNMSPEDSSIYLCSVVGVGSYNEQYFGPGTRLLVL.